The rows below give T cell receptor beta chains drawn from one sample of a study of blood T cell repertoires in COVID-19. Assay: immunoSEQ multiplex PCR; the TCRdb copy retains only in-frame clones and omits some. The table has 110,000 or so clones, 84% seen once. The sample taken for sequencing was peripheral blood. These receptors were taken from a woman in her forties with acute or convalescent COVID-19. Both conserved end residues are part of each CDR3. Each record gives: clone size, V gene, D gene, J gene, CDR3 DNA, CDR3 protein. A D gene is named only where the DNA matches it firmly. Size is omitted from some rows. Given values are once, few, many or a class for expanded clones.

-,TRBV4-1,TRBD1,TRBJ1-4,TGCGCCAGCAGGAGTACAGGGGGAGATGCAACTAATGAAAAACTGTTTTTT,CASRSTGGDATNEKLFF
once,TRBV7-9,-,TRBJ2-2,TGTGCCAGCAGCTTAGCGGAGGACGGGACCGGGGAGCTGTTTTTT,CASSLAEDGTGELFF
-,TRBV7-2,-,TRBJ2-3,TGTGCCAGCAGCTTAGAGAGGTCAGATACGCAGTATTTT,CASSLERSDTQYF
-,TRBV4-3,TRBD2,TRBJ2-2,TGCGCCAGCAGCCTACCCGCGGGGGTAGGCACCGGGGAGCTGTTTTTT,CASSLPAGVGTGELFF
-,TRBV4-1,-,TRBJ2-2,TGCGCCAGCAGCCAGAATTATGGGGCAGGAGGGGAGCTGTTTTTT,CASSQNYGAGGELFF
-,TRBV4-1,TRBD1,TRBJ2-1,TGCGCCAGCAGCCAAGATGGGGACAGGGTAGGCTACAATGAGCAGTTCTTC,CASSQDGDRVGYNEQFF
-,TRBV18,TRBD1,TRBJ1-2,TGTGCCAGCTCACCGAGTTCAGGACAGGTCTATGGCTACACCTTC,CASSPSSGQVYGYTF
-,TRBV19,-,TRBJ1-2,TGTGCCAGCTCCTACGACACTAACTATGGCTACACCTTC,CASSYDTNYGYTF
-,TRBV12-3/TRBV12-4,-,TRBJ1-2,TGTGCCAGCAGTGTCCGCGGAGGAGCTGGCTACACCTTC,CASSVRGGAGYTF
once,TRBV6-6,TRBD1,TRBJ2-3,TGTGCCAGCAGCTCCTCGGGACAGGGGAAGGCAGATACGCAGTATTTT,CASSSSGQGKADTQYF
-,TRBV18,TRBD2,TRBJ2-1,TGTGCCAGCTCACCACGAGCGGGGGGGTTAGATGAGCAGTTCTTC,CASSPRAGGLDEQFF
-,TRBV5-1,TRBD1,TRBJ1-2,TGCGCCAGCAGCTTGGGGGACAGCGCTAACTATGGCTACACCTTC,CASSLGDSANYGYTF
-,TRBV19,TRBD1,TRBJ1-5,TGTGCCAGTAGTATTCTGGGACAGGGCGTATACAGCAATCAGCCCCAGCATTTT,CASSILGQGVYSNQPQHF
-,TRBV21-1,-,TRBJ2-7,TGTGCCAGCAGGGACAGCCACTACGAGCAGTACTTC,CASRDSHYEQYF
-,TRBV29-1,-,TRBJ1-1,TGCAGCGTTGTGGGGCGTGGTGGGGGGACTGAAGCTTTCTTT,CSVVGRGGGTEAFF
-,TRBV6-6,TRBD2,TRBJ2-2,TGTGCCAGCAGACCTGCTAGCGGGGGCAACACCGGGGAGCTGTTTTTT,CASRPASGGNTGELFF
-,TRBV30,-,TRBJ1-3,TGTGCCTCTTCAATTGACAGTTCCTCTGGAAACACCATATATTTT,CASSIDSSSGNTIYF
-,TRBV12-3/TRBV12-4,-,TRBJ1-2,TGTGCCACCCGAGCGTACGGTGGCTACACCTTC,CATRAYGGYTF
-,TRBV30,-,TRBJ1-2,TGTGCCTGGAGTGTAACCCTAGTAGGCTACACCTTC,CAWSVTLVGYTF
-,TRBV5-1,TRBD1,TRBJ1-1,TGCGCCAGCAGCTTGGGACAGGGCGTGAACACTGAAGCTTTCTTT,CASSLGQGVNTEAFF
-,TRBV2,-,TRBJ1-2,TGTGCCAGCAGTGTAGGCAGGGCCTATGGCTACACCTTC,CASSVGRAYGYTF
-,TRBV4-1,TRBD1,TRBJ1-4,TGCGCCAGCAGCCAAGAGAAACAGGGGTCTGAAAAACTGTTTTTT,CASSQEKQGSEKLFF
-,TRBV19,TRBD1,TRBJ1-6,TGTGCCAGTAGCCGGGACAGGGGCTTTTCACCCCTCCACTTT,CASSRDRGFSPLHF
-,TRBV5-8,TRBD1,TRBJ2-7,TGTGCCAGCAGCTTCAGGGGGCTCGGGGAGCAGTACTTC,CASSFRGLGEQYF
once,TRBV30,TRBD2,TRBJ2-3,TGTGCCTGGACTCTTCCGGGAGGGGCCCGCACAGATACGCAGTATTTT,CAWTLPGGARTDTQYF
-,TRBV19,-,TRBJ1-5,TGTGCCAGTAGTCCCGACGTCAGAGCGATAAATCAGCCCCAGCATTTT,CASSPDVRAINQPQHF
-,TRBV5-1,TRBD1,TRBJ1-2,TGCGCCAGCAGCTTGCAGCTTCCGGGACAGGGGAGGCATGGCTACACCTTC,CASSLQLPGQGRHGYTF
-,TRBV9,-,TRBJ1-6,TGTGCCAGCAGCTCCCGACAGTCCCATTCACCCCTCCACTTT,CASSSRQSHSPLHF
-,TRBV7-6,TRBD2,TRBJ2-3,TGTGCCAGCAGTCTAGCGGGGGACCTCCACACAGATACGCAGTATTTT,CASSLAGDLHTDTQYF
-,TRBV4-3,-,TRBJ2-6,TGCGCCAGCAGCCAAGAAGCGCAGACTTGGGGGGCCAACGTCCTGACTTTC,CASSQEAQTWGANVLTF
few,TRBV5-6,TRBD1,TRBJ1-5,TGTGCCAGCAGCTTGGAGGGGGCCCATCAGCCCCAGCATTTT,CASSLEGAHQPQHF
-,TRBV19,TRBD1,TRBJ1-6,TGTGCCAGCCAAAGACAGGGTGCCTATAATTCACCCCTCCACTTT,CASQRQGAYNSPLHF
-,TRBV7-2,-,TRBJ1-5,TGTGCCAGCAGCCACCGGGGGGACCTAAGCAATCAGCCCCAGCATTTT,CASSHRGDLSNQPQHF
once,TRBV6-2/TRBV6-3,TRBD1,TRBJ1-5,TGTGCCAGCAGTTCGGGACAGGGACATAGCAATCAGCCCCAGCATTTT,CASSSGQGHSNQPQHF
-,TRBV5-4,TRBD2,TRBJ2-3,TGTGCCACCATCGACATAGCGGGGGCAGATACGCAGTATTTT,CATIDIAGADTQYF
-,TRBV7-9,-,TRBJ1-4,TGTGCCAGCAGCCCTATTGAAAAACTGTTTTTT,CASSPIEKLFF
-,TRBV27,TRBD2,TRBJ2-3,TGTGCCAGCAGGAGTACGAGTAGCGGGCGCCTCGGAGATACGCAGTATTTT,CASRSTSSGRLGDTQYF
-,TRBV18,-,TRBJ1-6,TGTGCCAGCTCACCGGGGCAGGGCTATAATTCACCCCTCCACTTT,CASSPGQGYNSPLHF
-,TRBV6-5,-,TRBJ1-2,TGTGCCAGCACTCAATGGGGCGGTGGCTACACCTTC,CASTQWGGGYTF
-,TRBV29-1,TRBD1,TRBJ2-5,TGCAGCGCTGGGACAGTCCAAGAGACCCAGTACTTC,CSAGTVQETQYF
-,TRBV5-6,TRBD1,TRBJ1-2,TGTGCCAGCAGCTTTCGACCTGGGACAGGGGTTGGCTACACCTTC,CASSFRPGTGVGYTF
-,TRBV4-3,TRBD2,TRBJ2-1,TGCGCCAGCAGCCAAGTGGGACTAGCGGGGGATGAGCAGTTCTTC,CASSQVGLAGDEQFF
-,TRBV5-4,-,TRBJ1-2,TGTGCCAGCAGCTTGGATCCTGGGACATCCTATGGCTACACCTTC,CASSLDPGTSYGYTF
-,TRBV3-1/TRBV3-2,-,TRBJ2-1,TGTGCCAGCAGCCAAGAGGCCGGGGGGCCGTACAATGAGCAGTTCTTC,CASSQEAGGPYNEQFF
-,TRBV6-5,-,TRBJ2-7,TGTGCCAGCAGTTACTCGTTTACGCTATTAACGCCGCAGCAGTACTTC,CASSYSFTLLTPQQYF
-,TRBV13,-,TRBJ1-1,TGTGCCAGCAGCTTTAGGAACACTGAAGCTTTCTTT,CASSFRNTEAFF
-,TRBV14,TRBD1,TRBJ1-3,TGTGCCAGCAGCCGGCGACAGGGGCACTCTGGAAACACCATATATTTT,CASSRRQGHSGNTIYF
-,TRBV30,TRBD1,TRBJ1-2,TGTGCCTGGACGACAGGGAACTATGGCTACACCTTC,CAWTTGNYGYTF
-,TRBV9,TRBD1,TRBJ2-2,TGTGCCAGCAGCTCCAGGGGGCGCGACACCGGGGAGCTGTTTTTT,CASSSRGRDTGELFF
-,TRBV7-2,-,TRBJ1-1,TGTGCCAGCAGCTTACTAGGACTGCCGAACACTGAAGCTTTCTTT,CASSLLGLPNTEAFF
-,TRBV5-4,-,TRBJ1-1,TGTGCCAGCAGCCCCCTCAGGGCCGTGGGCACTGAAGCTTTCTTT,CASSPLRAVGTEAFF
-,TRBV5-5,-,TRBJ2-1,TGTGCCAGCAGCTTGTCAGGGGACAATGAGCAGTTCTTC,CASSLSGDNEQFF
-,TRBV6-4,-,TRBJ1-1,TGTGCCAGGGCCGATGGGAACACTGAAGCTTTCTTT,CARADGNTEAFF
-,TRBV3-1/TRBV3-2,-,TRBJ1-1,TGTGCCAGCAGCCAAGATGGAGGGCCGAACACTGAAGCTTTCTTT,CASSQDGGPNTEAFF